This entry lists 25 T cell receptor beta chains sequenced from one sample in a study of blood T cell repertoires in COVID-19. Clones were sequenced by immunoSEQ multiplex PCR, and TCRdb holds only the in-frame ones, with some missing. The sample consists of about 300,000 clones, 70% to 90% of them appearing once. Input material: PBMCs or T cells enriched from blood (not recorded which). These receptors all stem from a woman aged 25 to 39 who had recovered from COVID-19.

This clone was found once. The chain has TRBV20-1 and TRBJ1-1; D is uncertain. The CDR3 length is 10 residues. Trimming shortened V by 3 bases and J by 8 bases, and 7 bases separated the two germline ends. The germline V gene encodes CDR1 DFQATT and CDR2 SNEGSKA (reference sequence). The CDR3 loop is CSARLEEAFF. CDR3 DNA sequence: TGCAGTGCTAGGTTGGAGGAAGCTTTCTTT.

This clone was found once. This CDR3 is CASRTRGGPPEAFF. CDR3 nucleotides: TGTGCCAGTAGGACAAGAGGGGGACCACCTGAAGCTTTCTTT. The chain employs TRBV19 and TRBJ1-1, with D maybe TRBD1 (6 bases). Germline values: CDR1 LNHDA, CDR2 SQIVND (reference sequence). V gave up 6 bases and J gave up 6 bases, with 17 bases separating them. CDR3 size: 14 residues.

V usage is TRBV9 and J usage is TRBJ1-5; no clear D. The length of the CDR3 is 15 residues. Trimming cost V 4 bases and J 2 bases, with 13 bases left between them. Germline CDR1 SGDLS, CDR2 YYNGEE. CDR3 nucleotide sequence: TGTGCCAGCAGCTCAAGCGGTGTGGGCAATCAGCCCCAGCATTTT. This gives the protein CASSSSGVGNQPQHF.

The chain couples TRBV7-8 to TRBJ1-5; 8 bases are a match to TRBD1. The J segment lost 4 bases and the V segment lost 1 base, leaving 6 bases of the junction unmatched. The germline V gene encodes CDR1 SGHVS and CDR2 FQNEAQ. CDR3 length equals 16 residues. The CDR3 DNA sequence: TGTGCCAGCAGCTTAGAATCACAGGGGGTTAATCAGCCCCAGCATTTT. Translating it yields CASSLESQGVNQPQHF.

V usage is TRBV15 and J usage is TRBJ2-5; D gene ambiguous. Germline assignment: CDR1 LNHNV and CDR2 YYDKDF (reference sequence). This CDR3 contains 13 residues. The V gene lost 0 bases and the J gene lost 5 bases, with 7 bases spanning the gap. The CDR3 region is CATSRDVSETQYF. In nucleotides, the CDR3 is TGTGCCACCAGCAGAGATGTGTCGGAGACCCAGTACTTC.

The chain recombines TRBV7-6 with TRBJ2-7; TRBD2 matches 9 bases. Germline assignment: CDR1 SGHVS and CDR2 FNYEAQ. V was clipped by 2 bases and J by 7 bases; unmatched bases: 9. The CDR3 has 15 residues. The CDR3 DNA reads as TGTGCCAGCAGCTTATCTGGCGGGGGGGCTGAAGAGCAGTACTTC. It yields the protein CASSLSGGGAEEQYF. Full variable domain (missing parts from reference TRBV7-6 and TRBJ2-7): GAGVSQSPRYKVTKRGQDVALRCDPISGHVSLYWYRQALGQGPEFLTYFNYEAQQDKSGLPNDRFSAERPEGSISTLTIQRTEQRDSAMYRCASSLSGGGAEEQYFGPGTRLTVT.

The J gene is TRBJ1-1, the V gene TRBV10-3; a possible D gene is TRBD1 (5 bases). Germline values: CDR1 ENHRY, CDR2 SYGVKD. V was clipped by 4 bases and J by 7 bases, with 13 bases between them. The CDR3 covers 13 residues. The CDR3 region is CAISGLGQGEAFF. The CDR3 DNA reads TGTGCCATCAGTGGTCTGGGGCAGGGTGAAGCTTTCTTT.

The chain joins TRBV3-1 (or the pseudogene TRBV3-2) to TRBJ1-4; TRBD1 might be the D (5 bases). Trimming shortened V by 4 bases and J by 3 bases, and 18 bases separated the two germline ends. Germline values: CDR1 LGHDT, CDR2 YNNKEL (reference sequence). This CDR3 is 17 amino acids long. CDR3 in DNA: TGTGCCAGCAGCCCAGGGATGGTTCGGGTCTCTAATGAAAAACTGTTTTTT. It yields the protein CASSPGMVRVSNEKLFF.

The chain recombines TRBV5-1 with TRBJ1-1; 8 nucleotides align to TRBD1. The CDR3 is 14 residues long. With V trimmed by 7 bases and J by 1 base, 6 bases remained unmatched. CDR1 SGHRS and CDR2 YFSETQ come from the germline V gene. The CDR3: CASQAGTGNTEAFF. The CDR3, as DNA: TGCGCCAGCCAAGCCGGGACAGGGAACACTGAAGCTTTCTTT.

This clone was picked up a small number of times. The CDR3 DNA sequence: TGTGCCAGCTCACCTGTTCAGGGAAGCTCCTACAATGAGCAGTTCTTC. Protein: CASSPVQGSSYNEQFF. The rearrangement joins TRBV18 to TRBJ2-1; maybe TRBD1 (5 bases). This CDR3 spans 16 amino acids. Germline CDR1 is KGHSH and CDR2 is LQKENI. V gave up 3 bases and J gave up 0 bases, with 12 bases separating them.

The DNA of the CDR3 is TGTGCCAGCAGTGAGGGGGGACAGCTGAATAATTCACCCCTCCACTTT. It translates to CASSEGGQLNNSPLHF. The chain combines TRBV25-1 with TRBJ1-6, with TRBD1 identical over 7 bases. The CDR3 has 16 amino acids. The ends lost 3 bases at V and 5 bases at J; junction bases unmatched: 7. The V gene's germline CDR1 is MGHDK and CDR2 SYGVNS.

V gene TRBV27 combines with J gene TRBJ2-7; 10 nucleotides agree with TRBD1. From germline, CDR1 is MNHEY and CDR2 SMNVEV (reference sequence). The ends lost 5 bases at V and 4 bases at J; junction bases unmatched: 11. The length of the CDR3 is 16 residues. The CDR3 sequence is CASSVTSGTGEYEQYF. The CDR3 nucleotides read TGTGCCAGCAGTGTCACCTCCGGGACAGGGGAGTACGAGCAGTACTTC.

CDR3: CATSPTRTANEKLFF. Written as DNA, the CDR3 is TGTGCCACCAGCCCTACCCGGACAGCGAATGAAAAACTGTTTTTT. The chain recombines TRBV15 with TRBJ1-4, with D perhaps matching TRBD1 (6 bases). Germline values: CDR1 LNHNV, CDR2 YYDKDF (reference sequence). The CDR3 runs 15 residues. Trimming left V 5 bases short and J 5 bases short, with 15 bases between.

This rearrangement joins TRBV6-6 to TRBJ2-1; 9 positions match TRBD1. Looked up from germline, CDR1 is MNHNY and CDR2 is SVGAGI (reference sequence). The CDR3 is 15 amino acids. V shed 7 bases, J shed 3 bases, and the junction held 7 bases outside the gene matches. The CDR3 region has the DNA TGTGCCAGCACCAAGACAGGGGGTGGCTACAATGAGCAGTTCTTC. Amino acids: CASTKTGGGYNEQFF.

This clone has just one count. This rearrangement joins TRBV4-1 to TRBJ1-2; 8 bases are shared with TRBD1. V lost 4 bases and J lost 0; bases outside the gene matches: 4. The CDR3 consists of 15 residues. CDR1 is MGHRA and CDR2 is YSYEKL in the germline V gene. CDR3 in amino acids: CASSPEDRANYGYTF. In DNA, the CDR3 is TGCGCCAGCAGCCCCGAGGACAGGGCTAACTATGGCTACACCTTC.

The chain employs TRBV5-1 and TRBJ2-5; 11 nucleotides line up with TRBD2. CDR3 length equals 16 residues. V was clipped by 4 bases and J by 1 base; unmatched bases: 6. From germline, CDR1 is SGHRS and CDR2 YFSETQ. In DNA form, the CDR3 reads TGCGCCAGCAGCGAGGGACTAGCGGAGGGCCAAGAGACCCAGTACTTC. It is translated as CASSEGLAEGQETQYF. The full variable domain, rest sourced from reference TRBV5-1 and TRBJ2-5, is KAGVTQTPRYLIKTRGQQVTLSCSPISGHRSVSWYQQTPGQGLQFLFEYFSETQRNKGNFPGRFSGRQFSNSRSEMNVSTLELGDSALYLCASSEGLAEGQETQYFGPGTRLLVL.

The rearrangement links TRBV5-4 to TRBJ1-2; 11 positions match TRBD1. The V segment lost 0 bases and the J segment 7 bases; nucleotides outside the gene matches: 5. The CDR3 is 15 amino acids. Germline values: CDR1 SGHNT, CDR2 YYREEE (reference sequence). Written as DNA, the CDR3 is TGTGCCAGCAGCTTGGGCGGACAGGGGGCTGGTGGCTACACCTTC. Its protein product is CASSLGGQGAGGYTF. Filled out from reference TRBV5-4 and TRBJ1-2, the complete variable domain reads ETGVTQSPTHLIKTRGQQVTLRCSSQSGHNTVSWYQQALGQGPQFIFQYYREEENGRGNFPPRFSGLQFPNYSSELNVNALELDDSALYLCASSLGGQGAGGYTFGSGTRLTVV.

The chain links TRBV11-2 to TRBJ1-3, with 10 bases matching TRBD1. This CDR3 spans 16 amino acids. After removal of 5 bases from V and 4 bases from J, the junction contained 8 bases not matched to a gene. The V gene's germline CDR1 is SGHAT and CDR2 FQNNGV. The CDR3 DNA reads TGTGCCAGCAGCCAAGGGACAGGGGCAGGAGGAAACACCATATATTTT. As protein: CASSQGTGAGGNTIYF.

The rearrangement joins TRBV19 to TRBJ1-1; tentatively, D is TRBD1 (5 bases). The CDR3 loop spans 16 amino acids. V gave up 3 bases and J gave up 0 bases, with 14 bases separating them. Looked up from germline, CDR1 is LNHDA and CDR2 is SQIVND (reference sequence). The CDR3 coding sequence is TGTGCCAGTAGTATGAATTCAGGGAACATGAACACTGAAGCTTTCTTT. Translating gives CASSMNSGNMNTEAFF.

The sample holds one count of this clone. The DNA for the CDR3 is TGTGCCAGCAGTCGAATACAGGGGCTGGGTGGCTACACCTTC. Translated: CASSRIQGLGGYTF. This rearrangement joins TRBV6-5 to TRBJ1-2; 7 nucleotides match TRBD1. Germline trimming cut 5 bases from V and 7 bases from J; bases unmatched to any gene: 10. Germline CDR1 reads MNHEY; CDR2 reads SVGAGI. The length of the CDR3 is 14 residues.

This clone was detected ten times or more. The CDR3 DNA sequence: TGTGCCAGCAGCTTAGCAGGGGGCGCGATGAACACTGAAGCTTTCTTT. Protein: CASSLAGGAMNTEAFF. The gene calls are TRBV11-2 and TRBJ1-1, with TRBD1 matching over 8 bases. The CDR3 is made up of 16 amino acids. J gave up 0 bases and V 1 base, and 4 bases lay outside the gene matches. Germline CDR1 is SGHAT and CDR2 is FQNNGV.

The chain links TRBV11-2 to TRBJ2-3, with 11 bases aligning to TRBD2. The junction had 10 bases not matched to a gene; V was cut back by 7 bases and J by 4 bases. Germline CDR1 and CDR2: SGHAT and FQNNGV. The CDR3 loop spans 16 amino acids. CDR3 bases: TGTGCCAGCACCCTTATACTAGCGGGGGAAGCAGATACGCAGTATTTT. As protein: CASTLILAGEADTQYF.

This chain connects TRBV6-5 to TRBJ2-1, with 11 bases lining up with TRBD2. V dropped 4 bases and J dropped 12; count of bases not matched to a gene: 11. The CDR3 has 15 amino acids. Germline CDR1 reads MNHEY; CDR2 reads SVGAGI. The CDR3 spells CASSSPGLAVQGQFF. As DNA, the CDR3 is TGTGCCAGCAGTTCACCGGGACTAGCGGTACAGGGGCAGTTCTTC.

The rearrangement uses TRBV7-8 and TRBJ1-1; TRBD1 aligns across 10 bases. The CDR3 extends over 17 amino acids. After removal of 5 bases from V and 4 bases from J, the junction contained 13 bases not matched to a gene. CDR1 is SGHVS and CDR2 is FQNEAQ in the germline V gene. The CDR3: CASSRGTGVRWVTEAFF. CDR3 DNA: TGTGCCAGCAGCCGCGGGACAGGGGTTCGGTGGGTCACTGAAGCTTTCTTT.

The chain employs TRBV29-1 and TRBJ1-2, with D perhaps TRBD1 (5 bases). This CDR3 comprises 11 residues. The V gene lost 4 bases and the J gene lost 4 bases, with 7 bases spanning the gap. In germline, CDR1 is SQVTM, CDR2 ANQGSEA. The CDR3 DNA follows: TGCAGCGTTGTCAGGGCCTATGGCTACACCTTC. Translation: CSVVRAYGYTF.